The 21 T cell receptor beta chains below all came from one sample that was sequenced in a study of cytomegalovirus exposure and HLA in healthy donors. This PCR relied on a set of 60 Vbeta primers and 13 Jbeta primers. Using immunoSEQ multiplex PCR, the repertoire was profiled, and TCRdb retains in-frame clones only, with some absent. The sample has about 80,000 clones, roughly 65% seen once. The sequenced material came from PBMCs. These receptors all come from a male donor in good health and CMV-seropositive.

The chain has TRBV7-6 and TRBJ2-7; maybe TRBD1 (6 bases). The CDR3 sequence is 15 residues long. Germline assignment: CDR1 SGHVS and CDR2 FNYEAQ. Trimming left V 5 bases short and J 3 bases short, with 17 bases between. CDR3 sequence reads: CASSRDQDSLYEQYF. The CDR3 DNA reads as TGTGCCAGCAGCCGAGACCAGGACAGCCTCTACGAGCAGTACTTC.

This clone was seen only a few times. This sequence joins TRBV30 and TRBJ1-2; D call uncertain. Trimming shortened V by 5 bases and J by 3 bases, and 10 bases separated the two germline ends. In germline, CDR1 is GTSNPN, CDR2 SVGIG (reference sequence). The CDR3 loop spans 12 amino acids. The CDR3 sequence: CAWGRTDYGYTF. In DNA, the CDR3 is TGTGCCTGGGGGAGGACGGACTATGGCTACACCTTC.

This clone was counted between two and nine times. The chain has TRBV30 and TRBJ2-5, with 12 bases aligning to TRBD2. J lost 4 bases, V lost 3 bases, and 0 bases had no gene match. The CDR3 totals 13 residues. Germline CDR1 and CDR2: GTSNPN and SVGIG (reference sequence). The CDR3 region is CAWRTSGRETQYF. The CDR3 region has the DNA TGTGCCTGGAGGACTAGCGGGAGAGAGACCCAGTACTTC.

V gene TRBV7-3 combines with J gene TRBJ1-6, with 9 bases aligning to TRBD1. The V and J ends lost 1 base and 9 bases, in that order; junction bases with no gene match: 7. The V gene's germline CDR1 is SGHTA and CDR2 FQGTGA. The CDR3 consists of 16 residues. The CDR3 loop reads CASSLRGGQGGSPLHF. The CDR3 bases are TGTGCCAGCAGCTTAAGAGGGGGACAGGGTGGTTCACCCCTCCACTTT.

Details on this clone: The junction differs from germline at one of its ends, possibly a read error. The J gene is TRBJ2-5, the V gene TRBV5-4; 14 nucleotides agree with TRBD2. Germline V CDR1 and CDR2: SGHNT, YYREEE (reference sequence). The CDR3 is 16 residues long. This CDR3 is CARSLDGGTSGGKYYF. Here the CDR3 DNA reads TGTGCCCGCAGCTTGGATGGAGGGACTAGCGGGGGAAAGTACTACTTC.

This chain joins TRBV10-1 and TRBJ2-7; D possibly corresponds to TRBD1 (5 bases). Trimming removed 10 bases at V and 9 bases at J, with 34 bases between. Per germline, CDR1 WNHNN and CDR2 SYGVQD (reference sequence). There are 17 residues in the CDR3. The CDR3 here is CAITRLGRASKTSAQYF. CDR3 sequence (DNA): TGCGCCATCACCCGCTTGGGCAGGGCCTCGAAAACCTCCGCGCAGTACTTC.

The rearrangement links TRBV13 to TRBJ2-2, with 11 nucleotides matching TRBD2. With V trimmed by 3 bases and J by 5 bases, 8 bases remained unmatched. The CDR3 has 17 amino acids. CDR1 and CDR2 from the germline V gene are PRHDT and FYEKMQ (reference sequence). CDR3 in amino acids: CASSFGLAGGRTGELFF. The CDR3 DNA is TGTGCCAGCAGCTTCGGGCTAGCGGGAGGCAGAACCGGGGAGCTGTTTTTT. The variable domain in full, with the rest retrieved from reference TRBV13 and TRBJ2-2, is AAGVIQSPRHLIKEKRETATLKCYPIPRHDTVYWYQQGPGQDPQFLISFYEKMQSDKGSIPDRFSAQQFSDYHSELNMSSLELGDSALYFCASSFGLAGGRTGELFFGEGSRLTVL.

This clone was detected only a few times. V is TRBV18 and J is TRBJ2-5; 7 bases are a match to TRBD2. TRBJ2-7 explains the end of the DNA better; the J call may be wrong. CDR3 length: 15 residues. Germline lookup yields CDR1 KGHSH and CDR2 LQKENI. The CDR3 spells CASSPYPSGSYEQYF. CDR3 coding DNA: TGTGCCAGCTCACCTTACCCTAGCGGTTCCTACGAGCAGTACTTC.

The chain is built from TRBV6-5 and TRBJ1-5, with 9 bases fitting TRBD1. V lost 6 bases and J lost 2; bases outside the gene matches: 5. The CDR3 extends over 15 amino acids. CDR1 is MNHEY and CDR2 is SVGAGI in the germline V gene. In nucleotides, the CDR3 is TGTGCCAGCAGCCCGGACAGGGGTGGCAATCAGCCCCAGCATTTT. Its protein product is CASSPDRGGNQPQHF.

V gene TRBV5-4 combines with J gene TRBJ2-7; TRBD1 agrees at 9 bases. Trimming at V came to 6 bases and at J to 2 bases, leaving 18 bases not matched to a gene. CDR1 and CDR2 (germline): SGHNT, YYREEE (reference sequence). This CDR3 spans 18 amino acids. CDR3 in amino acids: CASNGQGSVPGSPYEQYF. The CDR3 DNA sequence: TGTGCCAGCAATGGACAGGGGTCCGTTCCTGGCTCCCCCTACGAGCAGTACTTC. Full variable domain (missing parts from reference TRBV5-4 and TRBJ2-7): ETGVTQSPTHLIKTRGQQVTLRCSSQSGHNTVSWYQQALGQGPQFIFQYYREEENGRGNFPPRFSGLQFPNYSSELNVNALELDDSALYLCASNGQGSVPGSPYEQYFGPGTRLTVT.

This clone was detected ten times or more. J is TRBJ2-5 and V is TRBV4-2, with TRBD2 matching over 12 bases. J lost 2 bases, V lost 0 bases, and 7 bases had no gene match. From germline, CDR1 is LGHNA and CDR2 YNFKEQ. This CDR3 is 18 amino acids long. The CDR3: CASSQEGLAGISQETQYF. CDR3 DNA: TGTGCCAGCAGCCAAGAGGGACTAGCGGGCATATCTCAAGAGACCCAGTACTTC.

The chain has TRBV16 and TRBJ2-1; 14 bases agree with TRBD2. This CDR3 is 19 amino acids long. Per germline, CDR1 KGHSY and CDR2 FQNENV. V trimming: 4 bases; J trimming: 2 bases; junction bases outside the gene matches: 10. The CDR3 DNA sequence: TGTGCCAGCAGCCCCCCGGGACTAGCGGGGGCCTTAGCCTACAATGAGCAGTTCTTC. Translated, it gives CASSPPGLAGALAYNEQFF.

This chain links TRBV19 with TRBJ1-1; no clear D. The CDR3 runs to 14 residues. The germline V gene encodes CDR1 LNHDA and CDR2 SQIVND (reference sequence). Trimming took off 5 bases at V and 0 bases at J, with 10 bases between the two ends. CDR3 DNA: TGTGCCAGTAGTGTGTCCGACATGAACACTGAAGCTTTCTTT. Protein: CASSVSDMNTEAFF. Complete variable domain (other parts from reference TRBV19 and TRBJ1-1): DGGITQSPKYLFRKEGQNVTLSCEQNLNHDAMYWYRQDPGQGLRLIYYSQIVNDFQKGDIAEGYSVSREKKESFPLTVTSAQKNPTAFYLCASSVSDMNTEAFFGQGTRLTVV.

This clone was picked up a small number of times. V usage is TRBV5-1 and J usage is TRBJ2-5, with 8 bases fitting TRBD1. Germline CDR1 SGHRS, CDR2 YFSETQ. The CDR3 covers 16 residues. The V segment lost 7 bases and the J segment 1 base; nucleotides outside the gene matches: 12. The CDR3 nucleotides are TGCGCCAGCTCACAGGGGGGATCAGGGGTCCAAGAGACCCAGTACTTC. Translated: CASSQGGSGVQETQYF.

This rearrangement joins TRBV5-6 to TRBJ2-1, with unresolved D. CDR1 and CDR2 (germline): SGHDT, YYEEEE. The CDR3 loop spans 11 amino acids. V lost 4 bases and J lost 6, with 5 bases in between. The CDR3 is CASSGINEQFF. CDR3 DNA: TGTGCCAGCAGCGGCATCAATGAGCAGTTCTTC.

CDR3 coding DNA: TGTGCCAGCAGGGATTCGACTGCAGATACGCAGTATTTT. Protein sequence: CASRDSTADTQYF. The chain couples TRBV28 to TRBJ2-3; no clear D. Germline V lookup: CDR1 MDHEN, CDR2 SYDVKM. The CDR3 covers 13 residues. The V gene lost 6 bases and the J gene lost 4 bases, with 11 bases spanning the gap. The variable domain in full, completed from reference TRBV28 and TRBJ2-3, reads DVKVTQSSRYLVKRTGEKVFLECVQDMDHENMFWYRQDPGLGLRLIYFSYDVKMKEKGDIPEGYSVSREKKERFSLILESASTNQTSMYLCASRDSTADTQYFGPGTRLTVL.

The CDR3 here is CASSYGETQYF. In nucleotides, the CDR3 is TGTGCCAGCAGTTACGGAGAGACCCAGTACTTC. The chain has TRBV6-1 and TRBJ2-5; D is undetermined. This CDR3 comprises 11 residues. From germline, CDR1 is MNHNS and CDR2 SASEGT. Trimming cost V 5 bases and J 4 bases, with 5 bases left between them.

The DNA for the CDR3 is TGTGCCAGCAGCCTCGACCGCGGGTACAATGAGCAGTTCTTC. Protein: CASSLDRGYNEQFF. This sequence joins TRBV7-8 and TRBJ2-1; possible D gene TRBD2, 5 bases. The CDR3 has 14 amino acids. Trimming stripped 5 bases from V and 4 bases from J, with 12 bases between. Per the germline V gene, CDR1 is SGHVS and CDR2 is FQNEAQ.

The genes are TRBV5-1 and TRBJ2-3; 9 bases fit TRBD2. From germline, CDR1 is SGHRS and CDR2 YFSETQ. The CDR3 sequence is 15 residues long. The trim removed 1 base at V and 2 bases at J, leaving 2 bases unmatched. The CDR3 nucleotides read TGCGCCAGCAGCTTGTTAGCGGGAGTCACAGATACGCAGTATTTT. This translates into CASSLLAGVTDTQYF.

This chain joins TRBV10-3 and TRBJ1-2, with D unresolved. Germline V gene sequence: CDR1 ENHRY, CDR2 SYGVKD. This CDR3 has 16 amino acids. Trimming cost V 0 bases and J 2 bases, with 13 bases left between them. CDR3 amino acids: CAISESFHSSNYGYTF. In nucleotides, the CDR3 is TGTGCCATCAGTGAGTCCTTTCACAGTTCAAACTATGGCTACACCTTC.

J is TRBJ2-6 and V is TRBV15; a weak D match, TRBD2 (5 bases). Germline lookup yields CDR1 LNHNV and CDR2 YYDKDF (reference sequence). The CDR3 totals 17 residues. Trimming removed 1 base from V and 0 bases from J, with 10 bases in between. The DNA of the CDR3 is TGTGCCACCAGCAGAGTAACGGGGAGCTCTGGGGCCAACGTCCTGACTTTC. It codes for CATSRVTGSSGANVLTF.